This T cell receptor beta chain was sequenced during a study of T cell responses to AZD1222 COVID-19 vaccine. V was pared by 0 bases and J by 8 bases, with 9 bases of the junction left unmatched. Germline V CDR1 and CDR2: MNHEY, SMNVEV (reference sequence). The CDR3 runs 16 residues. Generated by immunoSEQ multiplex PCR, the TCRdb table keeps only in-frame clones and is missing some. Among some 130,000 clones, over 85% were seen once, and the ten largest hold under 2.5%. The sequence came from an adult in good health. The rearrangement joins TRBV27 to TRBJ1-4; the match to TRBD1 covers 7 bases. The input for sequencing was peripheral blood, taken on day 0 of AZD1222 vaccination. CDR3 residues: CASSLSLTGNREKLFF. The CDR3 DNA is TGTGCCAGCAGTTTATCCCTGACAGGGAATCGGGAAAAACTGTTTTTT.